This TCR beta chain originates from a study of tumor-infiltrating lymphocytes in primary liver carcinoma. TCR beta cDNA came from about 0.45 ug total RNA, primed with a constant-region primer. Three rounds of nested multiplex PCR with slightly modified ARM-PCR produced TCR beta libraries. TRBV1-TRBV30 forward primers paired with a C-beta reverse primer drove the first two PCR rounds, about 10 cycles each. TCRdb reprocessed the multiplex PCR reads with MiXCR, giving one entry per CDR3 protein. The sample includes about 78,000 distinct CDR3 sequences, over 55% of them seen just once. V gave up 10 bases and J gave up 7 bases; unmatched junction bases: 13. CDR3 size: 15 residues. Taking about 19-32 mg of unsorted bulk tissue, the authors co-extracted RNA and DNA.

Sequences were obtained from liver tumor tissue from sampling region 4. Sample subset: tumor region T4, right-lateral pole. This chain joins TRBV12-3 or TRBV12-4 and TRBJ2-1; 10 bases fit TRBD2. This sequence originates from a woman aged 60 to 75 with primary liver carcinoma and hepatitis B virus infection. The CDR3 DNA reads as TGTGCCAACACAGACGAGCGGGAGGGCCCAAATGAGCAGTTCTTC. It encodes CANTDEREGPNEQFF.